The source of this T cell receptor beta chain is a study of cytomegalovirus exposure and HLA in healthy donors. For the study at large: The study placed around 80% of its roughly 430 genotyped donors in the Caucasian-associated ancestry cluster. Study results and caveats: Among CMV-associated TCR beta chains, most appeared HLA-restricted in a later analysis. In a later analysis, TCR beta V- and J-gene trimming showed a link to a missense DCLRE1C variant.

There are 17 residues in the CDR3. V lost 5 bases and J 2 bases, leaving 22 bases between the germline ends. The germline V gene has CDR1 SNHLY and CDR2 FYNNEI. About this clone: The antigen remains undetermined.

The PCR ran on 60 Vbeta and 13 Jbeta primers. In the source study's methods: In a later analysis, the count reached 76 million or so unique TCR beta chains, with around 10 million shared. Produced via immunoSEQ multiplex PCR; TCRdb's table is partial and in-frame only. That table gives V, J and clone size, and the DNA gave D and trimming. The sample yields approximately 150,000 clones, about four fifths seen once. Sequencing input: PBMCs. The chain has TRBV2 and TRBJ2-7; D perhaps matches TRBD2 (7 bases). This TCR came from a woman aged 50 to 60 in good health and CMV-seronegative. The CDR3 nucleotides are TGTGCCAGCAGTCCATCGAGGGGGGGGGATGGCACCTACGAGCAGTACTTC. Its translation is CASSPSRGGDGTYEQYF.